This record looks at one T cell receptor (beta chain) sequence and its context. Its antigen is undetermined. The sample is drawn from a study of Tregs in tolerant kidney transplant recipients. Some clones are missing from TCRdb's copy, which holds only in-frame ones; the method was immunoSEQ multiplex PCR. The profile shows some 100,000 clones, around 91% of them singletons. Unstimulated regulatory T cells (CD4+CD25+CD127-), CD4+CD25- non-regulatory cells, CD4 and CD8 cells were FACS-sorted from thawed PBMCs. Study results and limitations: Biological reproducibility was not directly addressed, but technical replication error appeared minimal. The most relevant donor-specific Treg TCRbeta repertoire apparently came from expansion with activated donor B cells. Few patients were studied, so findings need validation in larger groups.

The ends were cut back, 3 bases at V and 0 bases at J, with 3 bases in the middle. CDR1 KGHSH and CDR2 LQKENI come from the germline V gene. This CDR3 has 14 amino acids. This sequence joins TRBV18 and TRBJ2-6, with D unresolved. Sequenced material: CD4+ T cells from blood. This TCR derives from a human donor in good health. DNA of the CDR3: TGTGCCAGCTCACCGTCCTCTGGGGCCAACGTCCTGACTTTC. Translated, it gives CASSPSSGANVLTF. The variable domain in full, completed from reference TRBV18 and TRBJ2-6, reads NAGVMQNPRHLVRRRGQEARLRCSPMKGHSHVYWYRQLPEEGLKFMVYLQKENIIDESGMPKERFSAEFPKEGPSILRIQQVVRGDSAAYFCASSPSSGANVLTFGAGSRLTVL.